The clone carrying this T cell receptor (beta chain) has a handful of counts. TCRbeta library preparation incorporated unique molecular identifiers. TCRdb re-analysed the PCR reads in MiXCR, keeping a single row per CDR3 protein. Altogether 600,000 to 700,000 distinct CDR3 sequences are present, 16% being singletons, with the ten largest covering over 0.95%. The sample belongs to a study of T-cell reconstitution after alpha-beta-depleted transplantation in children. V lost 4 bases, J lost 2 bases, and 11 bases stayed unmatched. From germline, CDR1 is SGHKS and CDR2 YYEKEE (reference sequence). This CDR3 has 17 residues.

The specimen comprised PBMCs from the stem cell graft donor, sampled from the stem cell graft. The origin of this receptor is a human donor who donated a stem cell graft to a child with acute myeloid leukemia. The rearrangement links TRBV5-5 to TRBJ2-2, with TRBD2 matching 7 bases. The CDR3 DNA reads as TGTGCCAGCAGCCCTTATCGGCGGGGGACTAACACCGGGGAGCTGTTTTTT. Protein product: CASSPYRRGTNTGELFF. Variable domain in full (rest from reference TRBV5-5 and TRBJ2-2): DAGVTQSPTHLIKTRGQQVTLRCSPISGHKSVSWYQQVLGQGPQFIFQYYEKEERGRGNFPDRFSARQFPNYSSELNVNALLLGDSALYLCASSPYRRGTNTGELFFGEGSRLTVL.